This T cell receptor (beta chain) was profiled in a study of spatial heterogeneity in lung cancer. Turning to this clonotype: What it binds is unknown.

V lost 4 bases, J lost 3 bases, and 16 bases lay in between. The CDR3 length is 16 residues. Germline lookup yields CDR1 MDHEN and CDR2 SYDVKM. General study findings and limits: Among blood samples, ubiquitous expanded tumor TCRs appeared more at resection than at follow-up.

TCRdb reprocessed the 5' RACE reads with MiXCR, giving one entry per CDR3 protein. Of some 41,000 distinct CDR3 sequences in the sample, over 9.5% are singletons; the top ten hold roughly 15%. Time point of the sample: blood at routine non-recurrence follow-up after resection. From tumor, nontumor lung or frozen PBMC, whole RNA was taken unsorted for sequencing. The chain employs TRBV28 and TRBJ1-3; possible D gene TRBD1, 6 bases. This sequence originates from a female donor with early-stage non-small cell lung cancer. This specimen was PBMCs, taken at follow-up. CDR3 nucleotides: TGTGCCAGCAGTTGGGTTGCCAGGGGAGGTGGAAACACCATATATTTT. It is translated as CASSWVARGGGNTIYF.